Listed below are T cell receptor beta chains from one sample, sequenced in a study of identifying expanded T cells in peripheral blood. Produced via immunoSEQ multiplex PCR; TCRdb's table is partial and in-frame only. The table has approximately 86,000 clones, about 85% seen once. The specimen sequenced was blood. These receptors came from a person between 18 and 70 years old in good health. Each CDR3 is given with its conserved first and last residue. A D gene is named only where the DNA matches it firmly. Size is omitted from some rows. Given values are once, few, many or a class for expanded clones.

cdr3_aa,cdr3_nt,clone_size,d_call,v_call,j_call
CASSEIEPSGYTF,TGTGCCAGCAGTGAAATCGAGCCCTCGGGCTACACCTTC,-,-,TRBV2,TRBJ1-2
CAISEYGGGEQYF,TGTGCCATCAGTGAGTATGGGGGCGGCGAGCAGTACTTC,-,-,TRBV10-3,TRBJ2-7
CASSFGDSGNQPQHF,TGTGCCAGCAGCTTTGGGGACAGCGGGAATCAGCCCCAGCATTTT,-,TRBD1,TRBV7-2,TRBJ1-5
CASRDRGRDDGYTF,TGTGCCAGTAGAGACAGGGGGAGGGATGATGGCTACACCTTC,-,TRBD1,TRBV19,TRBJ1-2
CASNWGNTGELFF,TGTGCCAGCAACTGGGGAAACACCGGGGAGCTGTTTTTT,few,-,TRBV7-2,TRBJ2-2
CASSFSGGEETQYF,TGTGCCAGCAGCTTTAGCGGGGGGGAAGAGACCCAGTACTTC,-,TRBD2,TRBV13,TRBJ2-5
CASSTHRETQYF,TGTGCCAGCAGCACGCATCGGGAGACCCAGTACTTC,once,-,TRBV7-9,TRBJ2-5
CASTGGSNYGYTF,TGTGCCAGTACAGGGGGCTCTAACTATGGCTACACCTTC,-,TRBD1,TRBV27,TRBJ1-2
CASSLDHYEQYF,TGCGCCAGCAGCTTGGACCACTACGAGCAGTACTTC,-,-,TRBV5-1,TRBJ2-7
CASSGPMGSFVREQFF,TGTGCCAGCAGCGGCCCAATGGGCAGTTTCGTCCGGGAGCAGTTCTTC,once,-,TRBV9,TRBJ2-1
CASRSGGPLYEQYF,TGTGCCAGCAGGAGCGGGGGGCCTCTCTACGAGCAGTACTTC,once,TRBD2,TRBV27,TRBJ2-7
CASSEAPSGGAYEQYF,TGTGCCAGCAGTGAAGCACCTAGCGGGGGGGCGTACGAGCAGTACTTC,-,TRBD2,TRBV6-1,TRBJ2-7
CASSMTGSSGNTIYF,TGTGCCAGTAGTATGACAGGGTCCTCTGGAAACACCATATATTTT,-,TRBD1,TRBV19,TRBJ1-3
CASSGRTSGQFF,TGCGCCAGCAGTGGGAGGACTTCTGGGCAGTTCTTC,-,-,TRBV10-1,TRBJ2-1
CASSPEKGQGYNEQFF,TGTGCCAGCAGCCCCGAAAAGGGACAGGGGTACAATGAGCAGTTCTTC,-,TRBD1,TRBV7-9,TRBJ2-1
CSVGRGMTGSGETQYF,TGCAGTGTGGGGCGGGGGATGACAGGATCGGGAGAGACCCAGTACTTC,-,-,TRBV29-1,TRBJ2-5
CASSLDRRSRTSYNEQFF,TGTGCCAGCAGCTTAGATCGGAGGTCTAGGACATCCTACAATGAGCAGTTCTTC,-,-,TRBV11-3,TRBJ2-1
CASSELPAAYYGYTF,TGTGCCAGCAGTGAACTCCCTGCAGCTTACTATGGCTACACCTTC,-,-,TRBV6-1,TRBJ1-2
CASSQDFRDKTQYF,TGCGCCAGCAGCCAAGATTTCCGTGACAAGACCCAGTACTTC,-,-,TRBV4-3,TRBJ2-5
CASSLEPDNYGYTF,TGTGCCAGCAGCTTAGAGCCGGATAACTATGGCTACACCTTC,medium-sized,-,TRBV7-9,TRBJ1-2
CASSAEGTARMFSGF,TGTGCCAGCAGCGCGGAAGGGACAGCGCGGATGTTTTCGGGCTTC,once,TRBD1,TRBV9,TRBJ1-2
CASSISWQGSYGYTF,TGTGCCAGTAGTATTTCATGGCAAGGCAGCTATGGCTACACCTTC,-,-,TRBV19,TRBJ1-2
CASSLDPLRSTDTQYF,TGTGCCAGCAGCTTAGATCCCCTTCGGAGCACAGATACGCAGTATTTT,-,-,TRBV11-2,TRBJ2-3
CATSVNRQETQYF,TGTGCCACCAGTGTGAACAGGCAAGAGACCCAGTACTTC,few,-,TRBV19,TRBJ2-5
CASSRTGFNTGELFF,TGTGCCAGCAGCCGGACAGGGTTCAACACCGGGGAGCTGTTTTTT,-,TRBD1,TRBV7-9,TRBJ2-2
CASSPSVGRTHTEAFF,TGTGCCAGCTCACCCTCTGTGGGGAGAACGCACACTGAAGCTTTCTTT,once,-,TRBV18,TRBJ1-1
CASSVDQGFYNEQFF,TGTGCCAGCAGCGTAGATCAGGGGTTCTACAATGAGCAGTTCTTC,-,-,TRBV9,TRBJ2-1
CASSLDQKGLTEAFF,TGTGCCAGCAGCTTAGATCAAAAGGGGCTAACTGAAGCTTTCTTT,-,-,TRBV11-2,TRBJ1-1
CASSPGQHAGYTF,TGTGCCAGCAGCCCGGGACAGCACGCAGGCTACACCTTC,-,TRBD1,TRBV7-9,TRBJ1-2
CASSISGPDTQYF,TGTGCCAGTAGTATTTCAGGGCCAGATACGCAGTATTTT,-,-,TRBV19,TRBJ2-3
CASSPTGGQALFGYTF,TGTGCCAGCAGCCCCACCGGGGGACAGGCCCTATTTGGCTACACCTTC,once,TRBD1,TRBV5-6,TRBJ1-2
CAISGLDRTSSYEQYF,TGTGCCATCAGTGGCCTGGACAGGACGAGCTCCTACGAGCAGTACTTC,once,TRBD1,TRBV10-3,TRBJ2-7
CASGLYLETQYF,TGTGCTAGTGGTTTGTACTTAGAGACCCAGTACTTC,-,-,TRBV12-5,TRBJ2-5
CASSSPASGGGEQYF,TGTGCCAGCAGTTCCCCGGCTAGCGGGGGTGGCGAGCAGTACTTC,-,TRBD2,TRBV6-5,TRBJ2-7
CASSIPGTGTRQYF,TGTGCCAGTAGTATCCCTGGGACAGGGACGAGGCAGTACTTC,-,TRBD1,TRBV19,TRBJ2-7
CASSQEGYGANVLTF,TGTGCCAGCAGCCAAGAGGGGTATGGGGCCAACGTCCTGACTTTC,-,-,TRBV11-3,TRBJ2-6
CASSLDQAPSTGELFF,TGTGCCAGCAGCTTAGACCAGGCCCCTTCAACCGGGGAGCTGTTTTTT,many,-,TRBV7-8,TRBJ2-2
CASSLHEQGSNTEAFF,TGTGCCAGCAGCCTACATGAACAGGGGTCGAACACTGAAGCTTTCTTT,-,TRBD1,TRBV7-8,TRBJ1-1
CASSPGQGRGYTF,TGTGCCAGTTCGCCAGGACAGGGTAGGGGCTACACCTTC,-,TRBD1,TRBV19,TRBJ1-2
CASSYNRVNEQFF,TGCGCCAGCAGCTATAACAGGGTCAATGAGCAGTTCTTC,-,-,TRBV4-3,TRBJ2-1
CASSQERRDFSGNTIYF,TGCGCCAGCAGCCAAGAGAGGAGGGATTTCTCTGGAAACACCATATATTTT,-,-,TRBV4-3,TRBJ1-3